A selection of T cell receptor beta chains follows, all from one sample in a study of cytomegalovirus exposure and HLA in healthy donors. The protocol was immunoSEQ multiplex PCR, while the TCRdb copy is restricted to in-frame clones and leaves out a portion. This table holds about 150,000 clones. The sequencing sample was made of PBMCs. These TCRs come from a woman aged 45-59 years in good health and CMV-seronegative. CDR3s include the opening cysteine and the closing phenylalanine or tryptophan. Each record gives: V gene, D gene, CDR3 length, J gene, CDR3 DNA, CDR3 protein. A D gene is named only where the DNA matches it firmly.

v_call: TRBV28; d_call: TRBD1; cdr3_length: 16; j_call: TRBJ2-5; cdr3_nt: TGTGCCAGCAGTTTTGACAGGGTAAAATTACAAGAGACCCAGTACTTC; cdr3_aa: CASSFDRVKLQETQYF
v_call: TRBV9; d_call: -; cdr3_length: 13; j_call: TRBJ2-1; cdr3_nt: TGTGCCAGCAGCGTAGGACAGCCCAATGAGCAGTTCTTC; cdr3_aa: CASSVGQPNEQFF
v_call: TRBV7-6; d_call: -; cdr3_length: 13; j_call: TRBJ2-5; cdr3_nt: TGTGCCAGCAGCCGGGACAACCAAGAGACCCAGTACTTC; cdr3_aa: CASSRDNQETQYF
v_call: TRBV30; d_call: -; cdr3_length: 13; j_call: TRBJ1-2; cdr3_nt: TGTGCCTGGAGAGGACACCGTATAGATGGCTACACCTTC; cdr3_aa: CAWRGHRIDGYTF
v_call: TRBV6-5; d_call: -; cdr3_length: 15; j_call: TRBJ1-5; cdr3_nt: TGTGCCAGCAGTTCGGGGGGGGGTAGCAATCAGCCCCAGCATTTT; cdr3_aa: CASSSGGGSNQPQHF
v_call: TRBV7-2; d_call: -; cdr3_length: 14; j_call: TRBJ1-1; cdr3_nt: TGTGCCAGCAGTTTCGACAGCTCGAACACTGAAGCTTTCTTT; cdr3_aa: CASSFDSSNTEAFF
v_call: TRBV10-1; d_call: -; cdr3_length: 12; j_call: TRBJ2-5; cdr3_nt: TGCGCCAGCAGTGCGCCCCGGGAGACCCAGTACTTC; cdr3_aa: CASSAPRETQYF
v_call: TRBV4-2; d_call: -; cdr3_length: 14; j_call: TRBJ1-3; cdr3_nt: TGTGCCAGCAGCCAAGACAGGGCTGGAAACACCATATATTTT; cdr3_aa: CASSQDRAGNTIYF
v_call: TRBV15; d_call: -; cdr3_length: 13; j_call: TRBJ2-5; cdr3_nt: TGTGCCACCAGTTGGGACTTGGAAGAGACCCAGTACTTC; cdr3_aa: CATSWDLEETQYF
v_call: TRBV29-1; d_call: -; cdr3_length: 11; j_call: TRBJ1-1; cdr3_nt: TGCAGCGTTGGATACCGGGCTGAAGCTTTCTTT; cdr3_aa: CSVGYRAEAFF
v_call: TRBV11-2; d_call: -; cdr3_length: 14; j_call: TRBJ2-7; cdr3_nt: TGTGCCAGCAGCTTAGATGTTACGGCCTACGAGCAGTACTTC; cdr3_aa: CASSLDVTAYEQYF
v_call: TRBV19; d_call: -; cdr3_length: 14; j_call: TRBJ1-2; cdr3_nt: TGTGCCAGTAGTCCATACAGGGAAAGGTACGGCTACACCTTC; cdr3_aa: CASSPYRERYGYTF
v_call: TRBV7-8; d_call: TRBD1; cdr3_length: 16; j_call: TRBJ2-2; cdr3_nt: TGTGCCAGCAGCCCCCAGGGGACAGGGAAGGCCGGGGAGCTGTTTTTT; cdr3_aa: CASSPQGTGKAGELFF
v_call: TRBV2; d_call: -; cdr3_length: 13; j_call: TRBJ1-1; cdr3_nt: TGTGCCAGCAGTGGTAGGGGGTACACTGAAGCTTTCTTT; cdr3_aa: CASSGRGYTEAFF
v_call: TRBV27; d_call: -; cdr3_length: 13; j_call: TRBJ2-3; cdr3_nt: TGTGCCAGTACAGGCGTCCTCACAGATACGCAGTATTTT; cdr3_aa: CASTGVLTDTQYF
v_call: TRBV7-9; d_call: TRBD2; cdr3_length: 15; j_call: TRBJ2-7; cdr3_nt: TGTGCCAGCAGCTTAGAAGGAGGGAGGGCACGAGAGCAGTACTTC; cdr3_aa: CASSLEGGRAREQYF
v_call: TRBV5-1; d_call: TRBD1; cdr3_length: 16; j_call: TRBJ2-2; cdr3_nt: TGCGCCAGCAGCTCCCCCCGGACAGGGAAGACCGGGGAGCTGTTTTTT; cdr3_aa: CASSSPRTGKTGELFF
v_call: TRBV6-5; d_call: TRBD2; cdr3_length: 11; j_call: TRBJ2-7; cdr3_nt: TGTGCCAGCAGTCGGGGGGAGGAGCAGTACTTC; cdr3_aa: CASSRGEEQYF
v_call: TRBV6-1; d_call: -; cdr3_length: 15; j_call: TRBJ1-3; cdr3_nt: TGTGCCAGCAGTGAGGGGGGACCCGCTGGAAACACCATATATTTT; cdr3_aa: CASSEGGPAGNTIYF
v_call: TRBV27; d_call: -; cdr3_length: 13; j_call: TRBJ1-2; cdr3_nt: TGTGCCAGCAGTTTTAGGCCAGGAGGTGGCTACACCTTC; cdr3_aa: CASSFRPGGGYTF
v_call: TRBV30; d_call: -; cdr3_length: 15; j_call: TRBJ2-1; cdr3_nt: TGTGCCTGGAGTGCCTTGGCAGGGTCCTACAATGAGCAGTTCTTC; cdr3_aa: CAWSALAGSYNEQFF
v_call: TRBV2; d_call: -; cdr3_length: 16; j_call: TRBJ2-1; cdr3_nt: TGTGCCAGCACCTATCAACAGGGACCTTTGAGCAATGAGCAGTTCTTC; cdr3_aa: CASTYQQGPLSNEQFF
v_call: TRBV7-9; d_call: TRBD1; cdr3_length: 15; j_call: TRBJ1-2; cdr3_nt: TGTGCCAGCAGCCCAACAGGGGCGTTAAACTATGGCTACACCTTC; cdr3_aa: CASSPTGALNYGYTF
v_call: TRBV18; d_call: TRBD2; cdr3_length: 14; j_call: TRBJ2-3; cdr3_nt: TGTGCCAGCTCACCTACCAGCGGGGGAGATACGCAGTATTTT; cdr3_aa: CASSPTSGGDTQYF
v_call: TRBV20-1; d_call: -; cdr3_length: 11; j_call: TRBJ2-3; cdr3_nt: TGCAGTGGGACAGTCACAGATACGCAGTATTTT; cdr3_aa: CSGTVTDTQYF
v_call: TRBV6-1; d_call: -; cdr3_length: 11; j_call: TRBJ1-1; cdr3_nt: TGTGCCAGCACCAAGAACACTGAAGCTTTCTTT; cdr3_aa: CASTKNTEAFF